This passage covers 13 T cell receptor beta chains from one sample sequenced in a study of blood T cell repertoires in COVID-19. Measured with immunoSEQ multiplex PCR; TCRdb has only the in-frame clones, and not every one. The sample records roughly 200,000 clones, 75% to 90% being singletons. The material sequenced was PBMCs or T cells enriched from blood (not recorded which). These receptors originate from a woman aged 40 to 55 with acute COVID-19.

V gene TRBV19 combines with J gene TRBJ1-2, with unresolved D. The CDR3 extends over 15 amino acids. Per germline, CDR1 LNHDA and CDR2 SQIVND (reference sequence). V lost 7 bases and J 3 bases, leaving 18 bases between the germline ends. CDR3 loop: CASTSHNLLDYGYTF. The CDR3 DNA follows: TGTGCCAGTACCAGTCACAACCTCTTGGACTATGGCTACACCTTC.

V gene TRBV24-1 combines with J gene TRBJ1-2; 7 bases agree with TRBD1. Germline V lookup: CDR1 KGHDR, CDR2 SFDVKD. The CDR3 runs 13 residues. V shed 0 bases, J shed 8 bases, and the junction held 2 bases outside the gene matches. Here the CDR3 DNA reads TGTGCCACCAGTGATTTGGACAGGGAGGGCTACACCTTC. Translation: CATSDLDREGYTF.

The chain combines TRBV11-3 with TRBJ1-3, with D unresolved. This CDR3 has 15 residues. Germline V gene data show CDR1 as SGHNT and CDR2 as YENEEA. V shed 0 bases and J shed 0 bases, with 6 bases lying between them. The CDR3 DNA reads as TGTGCCAGCAGCTTAGATGGGCGCTCTGGAAACACCATATATTTT. Translated, it gives CASSLDGRSGNTIYF.

This rearrangement joins TRBV24-1 to TRBJ2-1, with 12 positions matching TRBD2. Germline-derived CDR1 and CDR2 are KGHDR and SFDVKD. The CDR3 contains 15 residues. Trimming at V came to 8 bases and at J to 9 bases, leaving 10 bases not matched to a gene. CDR3 sequence (DNA): TGTGCCACCAAATCGACTAGCGGGGGAAACGGTGAGCAGTTCTTC. Residues: CATKSTSGGNGEQFF.

This clone was detected a few times. The chain combines TRBV5-1 with TRBJ1-2; D is unclear. Per germline, CDR1 SGHRS and CDR2 YFSETQ. This CDR3 comprises 13 residues. Trimming removed 0 bases at V and 10 bases at J, with 13 bases between. Written as DNA, the CDR3 is TGCGCCAGCAGCTTGGAGTCTGGCTTTGACTACACCTTC. Its protein is CASSLESGFDYTF. The entire variable domain, with the rest obtained from reference TRBV5-1 and TRBJ1-2, is as follows: KAGVTQTPRYLIKTRGQQVTLSCSPISGHRSVSWYQQTPGQGLQFLFEYFSETQRNKGNFPGRFSGRQFSNSRSEMNVSTLELGDSALYLCASSLESGFDYTFGSGTRLTVV.

V and J are TRBV6-5 and TRBJ2-1; 10 nucleotides line up with TRBD1. The CDR3 loop spans 14 amino acids. The V gene end was trimmed by 5 bases and the J gene end by 6 bases; junction bases not matched to a gene: 4. CDR1 is MNHEY, CDR2 SVGAGI, per germline. For the CDR3, the DNA is TGTGCCAGCAGTCTCGGGACAGGGGTCAATGAGCAGTTCTTC. This sequence encodes CASSLGTGVNEQFF.

The rearrangement uses TRBV5-1 and TRBJ2-7; TRBD2 is a possible D gene (6 bases). The CDR3 is 15 residues long. Germline values: CDR1 SGHRS, CDR2 YFSETQ. V lost 4 bases and J lost 0, with 14 bases in between. CDR3 sequence: CASSLGGVFSYEQYV. For the CDR3, the DNA is TGCGCCAGCAGCCTGGGCGGGGTTTTCTCCTACGAGCAGTACGTC.

The chain combines TRBV27 with TRBJ1-2, with 10 bases fitting TRBD1. This CDR3 region has 16 residues. J gave up 0 bases and V 5 bases, and 6 bases lay outside the gene matches. Germline lookup yields CDR1 MNHEY and CDR2 SMNVEV (reference sequence). CDR3 in DNA: TGTGCCAGCAGTGGGGACAGGGGTCGCTCTAACTATGGCTACACCTTC. This encodes CASSGDRGRSNYGYTF.

In this sample, this clone turned up once. The chain employs TRBV18 and TRBJ1-1; TRBD1 is a possible D gene (5 bases). CDR1 is KGHSH and CDR2 is LQKENI in the germline V gene. The CDR3 is made up of 15 amino acids. Between the trimmed V and J ends, which lost 3 bases and 6 bases, there was a span of 17 bases. The CDR3 DNA reads TGTGCCAGCTCACCTATGGGGTCAGGGCTGGCTGAAGCTTTCTTT. It specifies CASSPMGSGLAEAFF.

This rearrangement joins TRBV5-1 to TRBJ2-3; 8 bases map to TRBD1. The V segment lost 5 bases and the J segment 0 bases; nucleotides outside the gene matches: 2. This CDR3 region has 14 residues. In germline, CDR1 is SGHRS, CDR2 YFSETQ. CDR3 sequence reads: CASRRTGSTDTQYF. CDR3 DNA: TGCGCCAGCAGGCGGACAGGGAGCACAGATACGCAGTATTTT.

This sequence joins TRBV3-1 (or the pseudogene TRBV3-2) and TRBJ1-1, with a weak D call TRBD1 (6 bases). The germline V gene has CDR1 LGHDT and CDR2 YNNKEL (reference sequence). The CDR3 is 17 residues long. Trimming stripped 4 bases from V and 6 bases from J, with 24 bases between. CDR3 in amino acids: CASSLFWRGRRFAEAFF. The CDR3 coding sequence is TGTGCCAGCAGCCTCTTCTGGCGGGGGCGCCGGTTCGCTGAAGCTTTCTTT.

The V gene is TRBV11-2, the J gene TRBJ1-1; D not certain. The CDR3 is 13 residues long. Germline V CDR1 and CDR2: SGHAT, FQNNGV. V was clipped by 1 base and J by 8 bases, with 11 bases between them. CDR3 protein: CASSLVRAGEAFF. Written as DNA, the CDR3 is TGTGCCAGCAGCTTAGTGAGGGCGGGAGAAGCTTTCTTT. Full variable domain (remainder filled in from reference TRBV11-2 and TRBJ1-1): EAGVAQSPRYKIIEKRQSVAFWCNPISGHATLYWYQQILGQGPKLLIQFQNNGVVDDSQLPKDRFSAERLKGVDSTLKIQPAKLEDSAVYLCASSLVRAGEAFFGQGTRLTVV.

This sequence joins TRBV25-1 and TRBJ2-5, with 8 bases aligning to TRBD1. There are 15 residues in the CDR3. The germline V gene has CDR1 MGHDK and CDR2 SYGVNS. The V segment lost 5 bases and the J segment 4 bases; nucleotides outside the gene matches: 9. CDR3 loop: CASSRAGGLGETQYF. The CDR3 region has the DNA TGTGCCAGCAGTAGGGCAGGGGGCTTGGGAGAGACCCAGTACTTC.